One sample yielded the 31 T cell receptor beta chains listed below, sequenced in a study of cytomegalovirus exposure and HLA in healthy donors. This PCR relied on a set of 60 Vbeta primers and 13 Jbeta primers. The table came from immunoSEQ multiplex PCR; TCRdb's copy has only in-frame clones and leaves some out. The sample lists 130,000 to 150,000 clones, roughly 75% occurring once. The sequencing input was PBMCs. Receptor source: a man aged 30 to 39 in good health and CMV-seronegative.

A word on this clone: Its ends do not fully match the called genes, so a read error is possible. The CDR3 region has the DNA TGTGCCTGGAGTGTACCCTATACAGGGGGCAGCAATCAGCCCCAGAATTTT. It yields the protein CAWSVPYTGGSNQPQNF. V is TRBV30 and J is TRBJ1-5, with 9 positions matching TRBD1. Germline V gene sequence: CDR1 GTSNPN, CDR2 SVGIG (reference sequence). The CDR3 is 17 amino acids.

V usage is TRBV7-9 and J usage is TRBJ1-1, with TRBD1 identical over 7 bases. The trim removed 4 bases at V and 1 base at J, leaving 6 bases unmatched. CDR1 is SEHNR, CDR2 FQNEAQ, per germline (reference sequence). The CDR3 runs to 15 residues. This CDR3 is CASSSTGTANTEAFF. The CDR3, as DNA: TGTGCCAGCAGCTCCACCGGGACAGCGAACACTGAAGCTTTCTTT.

The chain combines TRBV10-2 with TRBJ2-7; 7 positions match TRBD1. This CDR3 region has 14 residues. Per the germline V gene, CDR1 is WSHSY and CDR2 is SAAADI. The V gene end was trimmed by 7 bases and the J gene end by 5 bases; junction bases not matched to a gene: 11. CDR3 bases: TGCGCCAGCAACCCAACCGACAGGGAGAACGAGCAGTACTTC. It encodes CASNPTDRENEQYF.

The chain links TRBV6-5 to TRBJ2-1, with TRBD2 matching over 8 bases. With 6 bases clipped from V and 7 bases from J, the junction kept 11 bases outside the gene matches. This CDR3 is built from 15 residues. Germline lookup yields CDR1 MNHEY and CDR2 SVGAGI. The DNA of the CDR3 is TGTGCCAGCAGCACGGGGGGGCCTGGAGTAAATGAGCAGTTCTTC. Translation gives CASSTGGPGVNEQFF.

The chain couples TRBV5-4 to TRBJ2-7, with D perhaps TRBD2 (6 bases). CDR3 length: 16 amino acids. From germline, CDR1 is SGHNT and CDR2 YYREEE (reference sequence). Trimming took off 4 bases at V and 7 bases at J, with 24 bases between the two ends. DNA of the CDR3: TGTGCCAGCAGCCTGACCCCCCGGGGGTATAATGGTGAGCAGTACTTC. Amino acid sequence: CASSLTPRGYNGEQYF. Full variable domain (rest looked up from reference TRBV5-4 and TRBJ2-7): ETGVTQSPTHLIKTRGQQVTLRCSSQSGHNTVSWYQQALGQGPQFIFQYYREEENGRGNFPPRFSGLQFPNYSSELNVNALELDDSALYLCASSLTPRGYNGEQYFGPGTRLTVT.

This chain links TRBV2 with TRBJ2-5; possible D gene TRBD1, 6 bases. The CDR3 extends over 15 amino acids. V lost 8 bases to trimming and J lost 3 bases, with 19 bases between them. The germline CDR1 and CDR2 sequences are SNHLY and FYNNEI. In DNA, the CDR3 is TGTGCCAGCTCTGGGGTGATTCGGACAGAAGAGACCCAGTACTTC. Amino acid sequence: CASSGVIRTEETQYF. Full variable domain (remainder filled in from reference TRBV2 and TRBJ2-5): EPEVTQTPSHQVTQMGQEVILRCVPISNHLYFYWYRQILGQKVEFLVSFYNNEISEKSEIFDDQFSVERPDGSNFTLKIRSTKLEDSAMYFCASSGVIRTEETQYFGPGTRLLVL.

The V and J genes are TRBV4-1 and TRBJ1-4, with 8 bases matching TRBD1. Germline CDR1 and CDR2: MGHRA and YSYEKL. Trimming at V came to 4 bases and at J to 4 bases, leaving 5 bases not matched to a gene. CDR3 length: 15 amino acids. CDR3 sequence: CASSRTTGVNEKLFF. The CDR3 DNA reads TGCGCCAGCAGCCGAACGACAGGGGTTAATGAAAAACTGTTTTTT.

The chain couples TRBV27 to TRBJ1-1, with 7 nucleotides matching TRBD1. Germline-derived CDR1 and CDR2 are MNHEY and SMNVEV (reference sequence). V dropped 0 bases and J dropped 4; count of bases not matched to a gene: 2. CDR3 length equals 14 residues. The CDR3: CASSLSNRGTEAFF. DNA for the CDR3: TGTGCCAGCAGTTTATCAAACAGGGGCACTGAAGCTTTCTTT.

This chain links TRBV11-2 with TRBJ2-3; maybe TRBD2 (5 bases). Germline V lookup: CDR1 SGHAT, CDR2 FQNNGV. V shed 4 bases and J shed 6 bases, with 8 bases lying between them. This CDR3 has 12 amino acids. CDR3 nucleotides: TGTGCCAGCAGCTCTAGAGGGGATACGCAGTATTTT. Amino acids: CASSSRGDTQYF.

The gene calls are TRBV6-6 and TRBJ2-4, with 8 bases aligning to TRBD1. This CDR3 is 15 amino acids long. V shed 5 bases and J 4 bases; nucleotides not matched to a gene: 7. Germline V lookup: CDR1 MNHNY, CDR2 SVGAGI (reference sequence). The CDR3 DNA sequence: TGTGCCAGCAGTAACGCAGGGGGCGCAAAAAACATTCAGTACTTC. Residues: CASSNAGGAKNIQYF.

Only one count was recorded for this clone. V usage is TRBV14 and J usage is TRBJ2-1; no clear D. There are 13 residues in the CDR3. The germline V gene encodes CDR1 SGHDN and CDR2 FVKESK. Trimming removed 4 bases at V and 10 bases at J, with 14 bases between. CDR3 bases: TGTGCCAGCAGCCCTCGCTTCGGTTTCGAGCAGTTCTTC. This codes for CASSPRFGFEQFF. The complete variable domain, with remaining parts taken from reference TRBV14 and TRBJ2-1, reads EAGVTQFPSHSVIEKGQTVTLRCDPISGHDNLYWYRRVMGKEIKFLLHFVKESKQDESGMPNNRFLAERTGGTYSTLKVQPAELEDSGVYFCASSPRFGFEQFFGPGTRLTVL.

The chain employs TRBV5-6 and TRBJ1-4; 8 bases map to TRBD1. Germline trimming cut 4 bases from V and 3 bases from J; bases unmatched to any gene: 2. The CDR3 contains 14 residues. Germline CDR1 reads SGHDT; CDR2 reads YYEEEE. CDR3 DNA sequence: TGTGCCAGCAGCCCGACAGGGGCTAATGAAAAACTGTTTTTT. Translating it yields CASSPTGANEKLFF. The full variable domain, completed using reference TRBV5-6 and TRBJ1-4, is DAGVTQSPTHLIKTRGQQVTLRCSPKSGHDTVSWYQQALGQGPQFIFQYYEEEERQRGNFPDRFSGHQFPNYSSELNVNALLLGDSALYLCASSPTGANEKLFFGSGTQLSVL.

The sample holds one count of this clone. This chain joins TRBV6-5 and TRBJ1-2; TRBD1 is a possible D gene (6 bases). The CDR3 extends over 12 amino acids. CDR1 is MNHEY, CDR2 SVGAGI, per germline. The V gene lost 8 bases and the J gene lost 2 bases, with 9 bases spanning the gap. This CDR3 is CASRDNNYGYTF. CDR3 in DNA: TGTGCCAGCCGGGACAACAACTATGGCTACACCTTC.

J is TRBJ1-6 and V is TRBV4-1; D ambiguous. This CDR3 has 14 residues. Per germline, CDR1 MGHRA and CDR2 YSYEKL. V lost 4 bases and J lost 4, with 8 bases in between. The CDR3 region is CASSLLSYNSPLHF. DNA for the CDR3: TGCGCCAGCAGCCTCCTCTCTTATAATTCACCCCTCCACTTT.

The V gene is TRBV28, the J gene TRBJ2-7; D might be TRBD2 (5 bases). Trimming took 3 bases from V and 2 from J, leaving 14 bases between them. CDR3 length: 15 residues. Germline CDR1 reads MDHEN; CDR2 reads SYDVKM. The CDR3 DNA sequence: TGTGCCAGCAGTTTTATCGGGGAAGGGCCCTACGAGCAGTACTTC. Protein: CASSFIGEGPYEQYF. The full variable domain, completed using reference TRBV28 and TRBJ2-7, is DVKVTQSSRYLVKRTGEKVFLECVQDMDHENMFWYRQDPGLGLRLIYFSYDVKMKEKGDIPEGYSVSREKKERFSLILESASTNQTSMYLCASSFIGEGPYEQYFGPGTRLTVT.

The CDR3 coding sequence is TGTGCCAGCAGCCGAGGGGAGACCCAGTACTTC. Its translation is CASSRGETQYF. This chain links TRBV5-6 with TRBJ2-5; maybe TRBD2 (5 bases). The CDR3 is 11 residues long. Germline loops: CDR1 SGHDT, CDR2 YYEEEE. The V end lost 4 bases, the J end lost 5 bases, and 6 bases lay between the germline ends.

J is TRBJ1-3 and V is TRBV30; TRBD1 matches 11 bases. CDR3 length: 16 amino acids. Germline loops: CDR1 GTSNPN, CDR2 SVGIG (reference sequence). With V trimmed by 4 bases and J by 1 base, 6 bases remained unmatched. As DNA, the CDR3 is TGTGCCTGGACAGGACAGGGGGCTCTATCTGGAAACACCATATATTTT. Translated: CAWTGQGALSGNTIYF.

This clone was counted a few times. The rearrangement links TRBV20-1 to TRBJ1-1; a possible D gene is TRBD1 (5 bases). The germline CDR1 and CDR2 sequences are DFQATT and SNEGSKA (reference sequence). V was clipped by 6 bases and J by 5 bases, with 10 bases between them. The CDR3 runs to 11 residues. The CDR3, as DNA: TGCAGTGCCATGGGGGGTACTGAAGCTTTCTTT. It translates to CSAMGGTEAFF.

Only a few counts were recorded for this clone. This chain uses TRBV28 with TRBJ1-4, with D possibly TRBD1 on 5 matching bases. V lost 2 bases, J lost 8 bases, and 9 bases lay in between. CDR1 and CDR2 (germline): MDHEN, SYDVKM. The CDR3 totals 13 residues. The CDR3, as DNA: TGTGCCAGCAGTTTAGCAGGGCACGAAAAACTGTTTTTT. It translates to CASSLAGHEKLFF.

The chain has TRBV19 and TRBJ2-7; 13 positions agree with TRBD2. Germline V gene lookup returns CDR1 LNHDA and CDR2 SQIVND (reference sequence). The length of the CDR3 is 15 residues. Unmatched junction bases numbered 5, after V lost 6 bases and J lost 3 bases. CDR3 in amino acids: CASRRLAGGVYEQYF. The CDR3 coding sequence is TGTGCCAGTAGGCGACTAGCGGGGGGCGTCTACGAGCAGTACTTC.

The J gene is TRBJ1-5, the V gene TRBV6-6, with a possible D match to TRBD1 (5 bases). The CDR3 length is 14 residues. Germline V gene data show CDR1 as MNHNY and CDR2 as SVGAGI (reference sequence). V lost 2 bases to trimming and J lost 7 bases, with 12 bases between them. The CDR3 protein is CASSYTAGRQPQHF. The CDR3 region has the DNA TGTGCCAGCAGTTACACCGCGGGACGCCAGCCCCAGCATTTT.

A single count supports this clone. V usage is TRBV5-8 and J usage is TRBJ1-4; perhaps TRBD1 as D (6 bases). The CDR3 is 16 residues long. The ends were cut back, 0 bases at V and 4 bases at J, with 13 bases in the middle. The germline CDR1 and CDR2 sequences are SGHTS and YDEGEE. The CDR3 bases are TGTGCCAGCAGCTTGGCTGTGACAGGACTTAATGAAAAACTGTTTTTT. Translation gives CASSLAVTGLNEKLFF.

V usage is TRBV6-5 and J usage is TRBJ1-2; 8 bases match TRBD1. The germline V gene has CDR1 MNHEY and CDR2 SVGAGI. With V trimmed by 6 bases and J by 7 bases, 7 bases remained unmatched. The CDR3 extends over 13 amino acids. The CDR3 is CASSSTGGAGYTF. The CDR3 DNA reads as TGTGCCAGCAGCTCAACAGGGGGTGCTGGCTACACCTTC.

The genes are TRBV5-6 and TRBJ2-7, with TRBD1 matching over 8 bases. Germline CDR1 reads SGHDT; CDR2 reads YYEEEE. Unmatched junction bases numbered 11, after V lost 4 bases and J lost 2 bases. CDR3 length: 16 residues. CDR3 bases: TGTGCCAGCAGCCCACGCCGGACAGGGTCCCCCTACGAGCAGTACTTC. Amino acid sequence: CASSPRRTGSPYEQYF. Drawing the rest from reference TRBV5-6 and TRBJ2-7, the complete variable domain is DAGVTQSPTHLIKTRGQQVTLRCSPKSGHDTVSWYQQALGQGPQFIFQYYEEEERQRGNFPDRFSGHQFPNYSSELNVNALLLGDSALYLCASSPRRTGSPYEQYFGPGTRLTVT.

This clone was recorded a few times. The chain is built from TRBV5-6 and TRBJ1-1; TRBD1 is a possible D gene (5 bases). Germline lookup yields CDR1 SGHDT and CDR2 YYEEEE. Trimming pared 3 bases from V and 10 bases from J, leaving 16 bases between. The CDR3 spans 13 residues. CDR3 amino acids: CASSSWGGYGAFF. The CDR3 DNA reads as TGTGCCAGCAGCTCGTGGGGGGGGTACGGAGCTTTCTTT.

J is TRBJ1-2 and V is TRBV10-2; 7 bases line up with TRBD1. This CDR3 region has 14 residues. The germline gives CDR1 WSHSY, CDR2 SAAADI. V gave up 6 bases and J gave up 1 base; unmatched junction bases: 5. CDR3 amino acids: CASSGTENNYGYTF. As DNA, the CDR3 is TGCGCCAGCAGCGGGACAGAAAATAACTATGGCTACACCTTC.

Only a few counts were recorded for this clone. The junction and the germline gene differ at one end; a read error may be behind it. The V gene is TRBV7-7, the J gene TRBJ2-7; 8 bases line up with TRBD1. CDR1 is SSHAT, CDR2 FNYEAQ, per germline (reference sequence). CDR3 length: 13 amino acids. The CDR3 protein is CASSTGTGNEQYF. In DNA, the CDR3 is TGTGCTAGCAGCACCGGGACAGGCAACGAGCAGTACTTC.

This sequence joins TRBV15 and TRBJ2-5; 8 positions agree with TRBD2. V gave up 0 bases and J gave up 0 bases; unmatched junction bases: 9. CDR3 length: 18 residues. Germline CDR1 reads LNHNV; CDR2 reads YYDKDF (reference sequence). CDR3 loop: CATSRDIAGGDHQETQYF. The CDR3 nucleotides read TGTGCCACCAGCAGAGATATTGCGGGGGGCGATCACCAAGAGACCCAGTACTTC.

The chain links TRBV28 to TRBJ2-2; tentative D call: TRBD2 (5 bases). This CDR3 is 14 amino acids long. Germline CDR1 MDHEN, CDR2 SYDVKM. Trimming removed 3 bases from V and 9 bases from J, with 14 bases in between. The CDR3 protein is CASSFLDSARELFF. For the CDR3, the DNA is TGTGCCAGCAGTTTTTTGGACTCAGCTCGGGAGCTGTTTTTT.

The chain joins TRBV5-1 to TRBJ2-5; 7 nucleotides agree with TRBD1. Germline lookup yields CDR1 SGHRS and CDR2 YFSETQ. The trim removed 0 bases at V and 5 bases at J, leaving 4 bases unmatched. The CDR3 consists of 14 residues. CDR3 nucleotides: TGCGCCAGCAGCTTGGGGTCAGGGGGTGAGACCCAGTACTTC. Protein product: CASSLGSGGETQYF. Variable domain in full (rest from reference TRBV5-1 and TRBJ2-5): KAGVTQTPRYLIKTRGQQVTLSCSPISGHRSVSWYQQTPGQGLQFLFEYFSETQRNKGNFPGRFSGRQFSNSRSEMNVSTLELGDSALYLCASSLGSGGETQYFGPGTRLLVL.

This chain's CDR3 is CASTFGSGGSRETQYF. The CDR3 bases are TGCGCCAGCACCTTCGGATCCGGGGGGAGTCGGGAGACCCAGTACTTC. The V and J genes are TRBV5-1 and TRBJ2-5; 7 positions match TRBD2. Germline CDR1 is SGHRS and CDR2 is YFSETQ. The J segment lost 5 bases and the V segment lost 6 bases, leaving 16 bases of the junction unmatched. This CDR3 is 16 amino acids long.